The 2 T cell receptor beta chains in this list originate from one sample, sequenced in a study of shared clonotypes between healthy human individuals. The repertoire was sequenced with immunoSEQ multiplex PCR; TCRdb's copy has only in-frame clones and lacks some. The sample includes some 500,000 clones, about 96% of them seen just once. Sequencing was done on a sample of naive CD4+ T cells sorted from blood. Subset reported: CD45RA+ positively selected. These receptors came from a woman in her twenties or thirties in good health.

The rearrangement joins TRBV19 to TRBJ1-1; D might be TRBD1 (5 bases). V lost 9 bases and J lost 5, with 28 bases in between. CDR1 LNHDA and CDR2 SQIVND come from the germline V gene (reference sequence). The CDR3 contains 17 residues. CDR3 residues: CASKRAGLSTSGTEAFF. For the CDR3, the DNA is TGTGCCAGCAAAAGGGCAGGGCTATCTACCTCGGGGACTGAAGCTTTCTTT.

This rearrangement joins TRBV6-1 to TRBJ2-3; no firm D call. V was clipped by 0 bases and J by 0 bases, with 7 bases between them. CDR1 MNHNS and CDR2 SASEGT come from the germline V gene. CDR3 length equals 15 residues. The CDR3 bases are TGTGCCAGCAGTGAAGCGGTGTCTAGCACAGATACGCAGTATTTT. Its translation is CASSEAVSSTDTQYF.